The TCR beta chain described here comes from a study of blood T cell repertoires in COVID-19. About the research overall: Samples of COVID-19 (acute and convalescent) were obtained from the United States, Italy and Spain.

This CDR3 is built from 14 residues. Per germline, CDR1 LNHDA and CDR2 SQIVND (reference sequence). The V gene end was trimmed by 5 bases and the J gene end by 3 bases; junction bases not matched to a gene: 4. As handled by the study authors: Nucleated cell number was recorded as an estimate derived from reference gene primer amplification. Only in-frame clones appear in the TCRdb table, and some are missing; sequencing was by immunoSEQ multiplex PCR. Clonal size and the V and J genes are those of that table, whereas D and trimming came from the DNA. This sample has about 210,000 clones, with about 83% found just once.

This chain connects TRBV19 to TRBJ2-1, with TRBD2 matching 7 bases. The specimen sequenced was peripheral blood. The source of this sequence is a woman between 50 and 59 years old with acute or convalescent COVID-19. CDR3 loop: CASSPGLSYNEQFF. Written as DNA, the CDR3 is TGTGCCAGTAGTCCGGGACTAAGCTACAATGAGCAGTTCTTC.